A single T cell receptor (beta chain) is shown here with its context. Antigen specificity is unknown. The record originates from a study of cytomegalovirus exposure and HLA in healthy donors. Overall study context: In a later analysis, the roughly 130 validation repertoires were reported to have used the same platform as the approximately 670 first-cohort repertoires. The study's findings and limits: Rarity held for most TCR sequences, but there were some public TCRs that occurred in many donors. It was found in a later analysis that first-cohort TCR clusters tended to co-occur in the 100 to 150 validation repertoires. According to the study, some 160 TCR beta chains were cytomegalovirus-associated.

Data came from immunoSEQ multiplex PCR; TCRdb stores just in-frame clones and leaves some out. The sample includes around 70,000 clones, approximately 93% seen only once; the top ten take about 1.6%. V dropped 2 bases and J dropped 9 bases, with 21 bases sitting between them. CDR1 and CDR2 from the germline V gene are SGHDT and YYEEEE. The CDR3 spans 16 residues. The sequence was collected from a man aged 18 to 29 in good health and CMV-seropositive. The specimen sequenced was PBMCs. This rearrangement joins TRBV5-6 to TRBJ1-5; D unresolved. Written as DNA, the CDR3 is TGTGCCAGCAGCTTCGGACCGGGAGCGAAATGGCGGCCCCAGCATTTT. Its protein is CASSFGPGAKWRPQHF.